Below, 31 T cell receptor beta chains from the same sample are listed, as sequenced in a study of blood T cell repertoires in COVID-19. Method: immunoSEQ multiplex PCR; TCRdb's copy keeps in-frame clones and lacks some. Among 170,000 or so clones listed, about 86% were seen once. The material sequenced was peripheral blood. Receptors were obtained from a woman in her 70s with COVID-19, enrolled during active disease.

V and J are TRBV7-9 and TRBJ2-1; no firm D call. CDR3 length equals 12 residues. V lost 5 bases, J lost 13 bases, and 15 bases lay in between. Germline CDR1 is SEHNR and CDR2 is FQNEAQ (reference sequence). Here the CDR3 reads CASSPPAPPQFF. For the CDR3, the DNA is TGTGCCAGCAGCCCCCCTGCGCCACCTCAGTTCTTC. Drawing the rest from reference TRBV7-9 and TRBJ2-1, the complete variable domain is DTGVSQNPRHKITKRGQNVTFRCDPISEHNRLYWYRQTLGQGPEFLTYFQNEAQLEKSRLLSDRFSAERPKGSFSTLEIQRTEQGDSAMYLCASSPPAPPQFFGPGTRLTVL.

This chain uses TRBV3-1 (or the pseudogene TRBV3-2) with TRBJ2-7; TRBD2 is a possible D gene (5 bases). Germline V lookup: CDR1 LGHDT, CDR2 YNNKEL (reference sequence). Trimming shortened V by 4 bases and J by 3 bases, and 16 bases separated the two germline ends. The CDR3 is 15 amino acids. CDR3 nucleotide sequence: TGTGCCAGCAGCCCTACGAGTGCGGGCCTCTACGAGCAGTACTTC. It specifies CASSPTSAGLYEQYF.

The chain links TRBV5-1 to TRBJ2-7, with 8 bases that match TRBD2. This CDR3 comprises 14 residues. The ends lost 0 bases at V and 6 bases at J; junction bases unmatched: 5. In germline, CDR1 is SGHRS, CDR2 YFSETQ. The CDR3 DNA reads TGCGCCAGCAGCTTGGCTCCCAGCGGGGGCGAGCAGTACTTC. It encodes CASSLAPSGGEQYF.

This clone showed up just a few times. Written as DNA, the CDR3 is TGCGCCAGCAGCGGGACTAGCGGGAGTCCATACGAGCAGTACTTC. It translates to CASSGTSGSPYEQYF. This sequence joins TRBV5-1 and TRBJ2-7, with 14 nucleotides matching TRBD2. Germline lookup yields CDR1 SGHRS and CDR2 YFSETQ. This CDR3 region has 15 residues. The V gene end was trimmed by 4 bases and the J gene end by 4 bases; junction bases not matched to a gene: 4.

Written as DNA, the CDR3 is TGTGCCATCAGTCCCGGGACAGTCGACAATCAGCCCCAGCATTTT. It codes for CAISPGTVDNQPQHF. The chain links TRBV10-3 to TRBJ1-5, with 7 bases lining up with TRBD1. The CDR3 spans 15 residues. CDR1 is ENHRY, CDR2 SYGVKD, per germline. V lost 5 bases and J lost 3; bases outside the gene matches: 7.

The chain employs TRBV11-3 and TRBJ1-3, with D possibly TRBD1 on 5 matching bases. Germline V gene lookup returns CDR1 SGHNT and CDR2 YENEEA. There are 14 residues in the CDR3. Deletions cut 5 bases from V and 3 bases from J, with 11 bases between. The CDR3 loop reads CASSRREDGNTIYF. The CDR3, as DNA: TGTGCCAGCAGCCGCAGGGAGGATGGAAACACCATATATTTT.

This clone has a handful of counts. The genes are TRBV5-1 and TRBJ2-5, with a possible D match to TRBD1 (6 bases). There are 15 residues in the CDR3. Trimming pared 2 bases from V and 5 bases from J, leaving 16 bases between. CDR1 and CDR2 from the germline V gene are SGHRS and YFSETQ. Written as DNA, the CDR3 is TGCGCCAGCAGCTTAGGGAGCAGGGGTGAGGAGACCCAGTACTTC. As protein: CASSLGSRGEETQYF. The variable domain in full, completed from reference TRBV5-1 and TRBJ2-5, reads KAGVTQTPRYLIKTRGQQVTLSCSPISGHRSVSWYQQTPGQGLQFLFEYFSETQRNKGNFPGRFSGRQFSNSRSEMNVSTLELGDSALYLCASSLGSRGEETQYFGPGTRLLVL.

The CDR3 sequence is CASSRVTGGSYNEQFF. CDR3 DNA sequence: TGTGCCAGCAGCAGAGTGACAGGGGGCTCCTACAATGAGCAGTTCTTC. This rearrangement joins TRBV9 to TRBJ2-1, with TRBD1 matching over 9 bases. The CDR3 is 16 residues long. V shed 4 bases, J shed 0 bases, and the junction held 5 bases outside the gene matches. Germline V gene lookup returns CDR1 SGDLS and CDR2 YYNGEE.

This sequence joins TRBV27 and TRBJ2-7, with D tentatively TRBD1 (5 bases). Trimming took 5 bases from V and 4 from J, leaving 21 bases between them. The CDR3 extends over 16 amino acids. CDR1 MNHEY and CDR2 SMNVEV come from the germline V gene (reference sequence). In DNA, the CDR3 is TGTGCCAGCAGTCCCTTCCAAGGGGCTCAGGCGTACGAGCAGTACTTC. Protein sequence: CASSPFQGAQAYEQYF.

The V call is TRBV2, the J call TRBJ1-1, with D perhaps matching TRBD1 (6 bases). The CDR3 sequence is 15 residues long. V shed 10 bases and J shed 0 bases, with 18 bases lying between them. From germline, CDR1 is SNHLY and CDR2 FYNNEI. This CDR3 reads CANLRGLRMNTEAFF. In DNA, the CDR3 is TGTGCCAACCTCAGGGGTTTAAGAATGAACACTGAAGCTTTCTTT.

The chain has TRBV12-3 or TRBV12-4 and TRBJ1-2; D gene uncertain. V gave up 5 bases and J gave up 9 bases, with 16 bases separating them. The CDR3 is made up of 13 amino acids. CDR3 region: CASSPREGVRYTF. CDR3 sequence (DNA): TGTGCCAGCAGTCCCCGAGAGGGCGTCCGCTACACCTTC.

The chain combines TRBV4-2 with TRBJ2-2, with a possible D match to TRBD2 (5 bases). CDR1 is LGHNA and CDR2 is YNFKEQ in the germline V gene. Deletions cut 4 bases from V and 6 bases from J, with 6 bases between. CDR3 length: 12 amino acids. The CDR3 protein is CASSPDSGELFF. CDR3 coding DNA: TGTGCCAGCAGCCCGGACTCCGGGGAGCTGTTTTTT.

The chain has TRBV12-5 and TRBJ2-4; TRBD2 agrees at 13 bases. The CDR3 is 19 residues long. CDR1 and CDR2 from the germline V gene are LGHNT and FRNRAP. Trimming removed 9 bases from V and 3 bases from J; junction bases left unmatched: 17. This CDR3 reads CARDKSGTSGIDDKNIQYF. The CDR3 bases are TGTGCTAGAGACAAATCCGGGACTAGCGGGATTGATGACAAAAACATTCAGTACTTC.

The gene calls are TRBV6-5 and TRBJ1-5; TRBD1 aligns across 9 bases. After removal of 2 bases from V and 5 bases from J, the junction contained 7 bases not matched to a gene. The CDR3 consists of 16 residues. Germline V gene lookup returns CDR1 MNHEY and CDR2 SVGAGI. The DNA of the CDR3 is TGTGCCAGCAGTTACCCTGGGACAGGGAACGATCAGCCCCAGCATTTT. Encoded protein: CASSYPGTGNDQPQHF.

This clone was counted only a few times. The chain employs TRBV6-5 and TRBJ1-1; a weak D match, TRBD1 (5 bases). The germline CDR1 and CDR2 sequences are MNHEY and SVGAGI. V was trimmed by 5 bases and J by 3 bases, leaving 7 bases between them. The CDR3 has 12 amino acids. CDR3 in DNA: TGTGCCAGCAGTCGGGGGGACACTGAAGCTTTCTTT. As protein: CASSRGDTEAFF.

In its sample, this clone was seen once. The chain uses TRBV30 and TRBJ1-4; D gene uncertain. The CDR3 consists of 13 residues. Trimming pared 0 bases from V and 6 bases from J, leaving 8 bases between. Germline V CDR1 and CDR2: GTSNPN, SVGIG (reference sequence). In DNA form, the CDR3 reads TGTGCCTGGAGTGTACAAGGAGATGAAAAACTGTTTTTT. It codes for CAWSVQGDEKLFF. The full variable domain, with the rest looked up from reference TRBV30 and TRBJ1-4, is SQTIHQWPATLVQPVGSPLSLECTVEGTSNPNLYWYRQAAGRGLQLLFYSVGIGQISSEVPQNLSASRPQDRQFILSSKKLLLSDSGFYLCAWSVQGDEKLFFGSGTQLSVL.

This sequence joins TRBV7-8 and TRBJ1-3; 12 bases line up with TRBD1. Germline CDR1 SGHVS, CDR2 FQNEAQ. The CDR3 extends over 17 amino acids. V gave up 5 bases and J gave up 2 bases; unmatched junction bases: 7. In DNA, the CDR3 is TGTGCCAGCAGCAAACCCGGGACAGGGGGCACTGGAAACACCATATATTTT. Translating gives CASSKPGTGGTGNTIYF.

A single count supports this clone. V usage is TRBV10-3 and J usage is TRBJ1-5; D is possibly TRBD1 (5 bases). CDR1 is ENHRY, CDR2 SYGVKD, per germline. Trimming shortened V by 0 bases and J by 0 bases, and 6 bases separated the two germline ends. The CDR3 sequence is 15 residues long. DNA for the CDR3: TGTGCCATCAGTGAGTCCAGGGATAGCAATCAGCCCCAGCATTTT. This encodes CAISESRDSNQPQHF.

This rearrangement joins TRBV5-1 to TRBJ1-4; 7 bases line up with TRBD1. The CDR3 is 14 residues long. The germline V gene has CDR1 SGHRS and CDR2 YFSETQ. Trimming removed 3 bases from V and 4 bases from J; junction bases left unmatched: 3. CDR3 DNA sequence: TGCGCCAGCAGCTGGGGACAGTTTAATGAAAAACTGTTTTTT. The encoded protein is CASSWGQFNEKLFF.

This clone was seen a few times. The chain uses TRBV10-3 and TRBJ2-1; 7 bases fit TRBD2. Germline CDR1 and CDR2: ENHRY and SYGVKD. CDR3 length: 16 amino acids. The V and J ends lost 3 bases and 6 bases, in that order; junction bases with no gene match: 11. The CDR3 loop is CAISDGGGTPTNEQFF. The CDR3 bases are TGTGCCATCAGTGACGGGGGAGGGACCCCTACCAATGAGCAGTTCTTC.

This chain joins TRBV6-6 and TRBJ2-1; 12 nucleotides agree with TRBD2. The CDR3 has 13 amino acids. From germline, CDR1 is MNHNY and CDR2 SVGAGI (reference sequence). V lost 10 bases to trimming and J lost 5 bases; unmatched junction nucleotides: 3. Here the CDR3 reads CATWTSGNNEQFF. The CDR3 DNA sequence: TGTGCCACATGGACTAGCGGGAACAATGAGCAGTTCTTC.

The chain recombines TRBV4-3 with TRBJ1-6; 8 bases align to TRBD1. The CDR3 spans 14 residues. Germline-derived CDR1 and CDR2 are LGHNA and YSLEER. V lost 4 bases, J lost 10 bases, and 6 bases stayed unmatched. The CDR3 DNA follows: TGCGCCAGCAGCCGCGACAGGGGAGAATCACCCCTCCACTTT. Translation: CASSRDRGESPLHF.

CDR3 DNA sequence: TGTGCCAGCAGTGACTCGGGGCTAGCGGAGAATGAGCAGTTCTTC. Protein product: CASSDSGLAENEQFF. V and J are TRBV6-4 and TRBJ2-1, with TRBD2 matching over 7 bases. Germline trimming cut 0 bases from V and 7 bases from J; bases unmatched to any gene: 6. Germline assignment: CDR1 MRHNA and CDR2 SNTAGT. This CDR3 comprises 15 residues.

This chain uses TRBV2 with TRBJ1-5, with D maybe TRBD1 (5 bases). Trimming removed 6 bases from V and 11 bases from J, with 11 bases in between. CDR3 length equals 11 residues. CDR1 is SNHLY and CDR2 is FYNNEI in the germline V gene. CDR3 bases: TGTGCCAGCAGCCAAAGACAGACCCAGCATTTT. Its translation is CASSQRQTQHF.

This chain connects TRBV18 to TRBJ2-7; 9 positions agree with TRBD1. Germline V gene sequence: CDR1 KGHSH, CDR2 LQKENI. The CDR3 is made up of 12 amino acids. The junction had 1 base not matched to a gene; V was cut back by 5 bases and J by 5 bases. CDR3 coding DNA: TGTGCCAGCTCAAGGACAGGGGACGAGCAGTACTTC. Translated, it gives CASSRTGDEQYF.

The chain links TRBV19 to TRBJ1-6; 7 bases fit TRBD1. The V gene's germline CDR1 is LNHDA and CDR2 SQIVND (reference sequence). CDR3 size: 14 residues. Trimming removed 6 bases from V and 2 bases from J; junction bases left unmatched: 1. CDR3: CASSQGAYNSPLHF. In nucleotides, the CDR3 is TGTGCCAGTAGCCAGGGGGCCTATAATTCACCCCTCCACTTT.

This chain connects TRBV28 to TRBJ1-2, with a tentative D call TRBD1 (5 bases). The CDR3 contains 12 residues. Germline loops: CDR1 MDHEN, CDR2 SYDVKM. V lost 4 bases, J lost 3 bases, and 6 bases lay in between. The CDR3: CASSWGDYGYTF. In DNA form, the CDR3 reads TGTGCCAGCAGTTGGGGGGACTATGGCTACACCTTC.

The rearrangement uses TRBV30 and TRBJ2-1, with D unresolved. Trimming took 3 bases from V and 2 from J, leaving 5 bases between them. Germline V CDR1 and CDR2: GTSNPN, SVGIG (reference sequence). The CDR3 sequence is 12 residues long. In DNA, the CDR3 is TGTGCCTGGAGGTTAACCTACAATGAGCAGTTCTTC. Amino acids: CAWRLTYNEQFF.

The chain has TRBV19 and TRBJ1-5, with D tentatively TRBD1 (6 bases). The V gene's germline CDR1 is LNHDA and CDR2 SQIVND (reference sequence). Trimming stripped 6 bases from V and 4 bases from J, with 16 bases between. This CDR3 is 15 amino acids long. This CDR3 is CASSPSGGRNQPQHF. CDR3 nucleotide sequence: TGTGCCAGTAGCCCCTCGGGGGGCAGGAATCAGCCCCAGCATTTT.

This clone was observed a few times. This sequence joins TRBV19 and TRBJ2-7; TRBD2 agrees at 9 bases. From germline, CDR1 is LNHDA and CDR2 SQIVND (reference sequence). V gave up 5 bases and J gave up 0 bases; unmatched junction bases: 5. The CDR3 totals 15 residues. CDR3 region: CASSSLAGSSYEQYF. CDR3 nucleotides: TGTGCCAGTAGTTCCCTAGCGGGAAGCTCCTACGAGCAGTACTTC.

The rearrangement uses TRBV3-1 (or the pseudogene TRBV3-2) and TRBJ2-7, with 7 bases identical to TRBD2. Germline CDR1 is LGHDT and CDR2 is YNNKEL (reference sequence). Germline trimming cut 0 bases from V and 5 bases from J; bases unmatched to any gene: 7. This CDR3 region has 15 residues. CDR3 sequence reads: CASSQDGGSWDEQYF. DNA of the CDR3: TGTGCCAGCAGCCAAGATGGCGGGAGTTGGGACGAGCAGTACTTC.